Below, 31 T cell receptor beta chains from the same sample are listed, as sequenced in a study of T cell changes during pregnancy in multiple sclerosis. Method: immunoSEQ multiplex PCR; TCRdb's copy keeps in-frame clones and lacks some. The data show tens of thousands of clones, with 87% seen just once and 7.9% held by the top ten. Sequenced here: CD8+ T cells from peripheral blood mononuclear cells, sampled before pregnancy. The receptor source for this set is a female donor with multiple sclerosis, enrolled in a pregnancy study.

This clone was counted a single time. V and J are TRBV6-5 and TRBJ1-5; 9 bases are a match to TRBD1. The CDR3 spans 15 residues. Germline V gene sequence: CDR1 MNHEY, CDR2 SVGAGI. Unmatched junction bases numbered 7, after V lost 4 bases and J lost 6 bases. Here the CDR3 DNA reads TGTGCCAGCAGTTCGGGACAGGGCGGCGGTCAGCCCCAGCATTTT. Protein product: CASSSGQGGGQPQHF.

The chain carries TRBV7-3 and TRBJ2-3; possibly TRBD2 for D (6 bases). V was trimmed by 5 bases and J by 6 bases, leaving 12 bases between them. Germline V CDR1 and CDR2: SGHTA, FQGTGA. The CDR3 has 13 residues. CDR3 region: CASSLTRRDTQYF. CDR3 nucleotide sequence: TGTGCCAGCAGCCTGACTAGACGGGATACGCAGTATTTT.

This clone was detected only a few times. The gene calls are TRBV30 and TRBJ1-2; 10 positions match TRBD1. Germline CDR1 and CDR2: GTSNPN and SVGIG (reference sequence). The J segment lost 4 bases and the V segment lost 7 bases, leaving 6 bases of the junction unmatched. CDR3 size: 13 residues. CDR3 sequence reads: CASGQGHSYGYTF. For the CDR3, the DNA is TGTGCCTCGGGACAGGGGCACTCCTATGGCTACACCTTC.

The chain joins TRBV19 to TRBJ2-5, with D perhaps TRBD1 (5 bases). V lost 5 bases and J 0 bases, leaving 10 bases between the germline ends. The CDR3 has 14 amino acids. Germline V gene lookup returns CDR1 LNHDA and CDR2 SQIVND (reference sequence). The CDR3 spells CASSERQYQETQYF. The CDR3 DNA reads as TGTGCCAGTAGTGAAAGACAGTACCAAGAGACCCAGTACTTC.

This clone appeared a single time. V gene TRBV7-9 combines with J gene TRBJ2-1; 7 bases are a match to TRBD2. Per the germline V gene, CDR1 is SEHNR and CDR2 is FQNEAQ (reference sequence). The CDR3 is 15 amino acids. J lost 8 bases, V lost 5 bases, and 12 bases had no gene match. This chain's CDR3 is CASSKGGGRVDEQFF. CDR3 nucleotide sequence: TGTGCCAGCAGCAAAGGAGGAGGGAGGGTCGATGAGCAGTTCTTC. Together with reference TRBV7-9 and TRBJ2-1, the CDR3 gives the full variable domain: DTGVSQNPRHKITKRGQNVTFRCDPISEHNRLYWYRQTLGQGPEFLTYFQNEAQLEKSRLLSDRFSAERPKGSFSTLEIQRTEQGDSAMYLCASSKGGGRVDEQFFGPGTRLTVL.

The chain is built from TRBV7-9 and TRBJ1-5; 7 bases fit TRBD1. The ends lost 5 bases at V and 6 bases at J; junction bases unmatched: 13. The CDR3 sequence is 16 residues long. The germline V gene has CDR1 SEHNR and CDR2 FQNEAQ (reference sequence). The CDR3 DNA follows: TGTGCCAGCAGCCCACCTGGGGACAGCGAAGGTCAGCCCCAGCATTTT. This gives the protein CASSPPGDSEGQPQHF. The entire variable domain, with the rest obtained from reference TRBV7-9 and TRBJ1-5, is as follows: DTGVSQNPRHKITKRGQNVTFRCDPISEHNRLYWYRQTLGQGPEFLTYFQNEAQLEKSRLLSDRFSAERPKGSFSTLEIQRTEQGDSAMYLCASSPPGDSEGQPQHFGDGTRLSIL.

The chain combines TRBV6-5 with TRBJ1-1; D unclear. This CDR3 is 16 amino acids long. Germline V CDR1 and CDR2: MNHEY, SVGAGI. V lost 0 bases and J 5 bases, leaving 16 bases between the germline ends. DNA for the CDR3: TGTGCCAGCAGTTACTCGGCGGATTTCCTTGGGACTGAAGCTTTCTTT. As protein: CASSYSADFLGTEAFF.

V and J are TRBV29-1 and TRBJ2-3; 14 bases align to TRBD2. Per the germline V gene, CDR1 is SQVTM and CDR2 is ANQGSEA. The CDR3 extends over 17 amino acids. J lost 5 bases, V lost 0 bases, and 7 bases had no gene match. The CDR3 protein is CSVEDQRLAGGVDTQYF. The CDR3 DNA is TGCAGCGTTGAAGATCAACGACTAGCGGGAGGGGTAGATACGCAGTATTTT.

The chain links TRBV7-9 to TRBJ2-7; 8 bases fit TRBD1. Looked up from germline, CDR1 is SEHNR and CDR2 is FQNEAQ (reference sequence). V gave up 2 bases and J gave up 6 bases; unmatched junction bases: 9. CDR3 length: 15 amino acids. CDR3 residues: CASSLKSGTGIEQYF. CDR3 DNA: TGTGCCAGCAGCTTAAAGTCCGGGACAGGAATCGAGCAGTACTTC.

This chain uses TRBV6-5 with TRBJ1-2; D gene unclear. The germline V gene has CDR1 MNHEY and CDR2 SVGAGI. The V end was cut by 0 bases, the J end by 5 bases, with 16 bases between. The CDR3 sequence is 16 residues long. CDR3 DNA sequence: TGTGCCAGCAGTTACTCAGGCGGGTATCTTGATTATGGCTACACCTTC. Translated, it gives CASSYSGGYLDYGYTF.

This clone was recorded a few times. This chain connects TRBV10-2 to TRBJ1-2; D possibly corresponds to TRBD1 (5 bases). CDR1 WSHSY and CDR2 SAAADI come from the germline V gene. The CDR3 runs to 13 residues. V lost 8 bases to trimming and J lost 3 bases, with 13 bases between them. The CDR3 bases are TGCGCCAGCCTAGGGGCAGGGCACTATGGCTACACCTTC. The encoded protein is CASLGAGHYGYTF.

The rearrangement uses TRBV6-4 and TRBJ2-3, with 12 positions matching TRBD2. Germline V lookup: CDR1 MRHNA, CDR2 SNTAGT. The CDR3 is made up of 15 amino acids. The J segment lost 6 bases and the V segment lost 4 bases, leaving 5 bases of the junction unmatched. The CDR3 loop is CASSAETSGSDTQYF. CDR3 in DNA: TGTGCCAGCAGTGCCGAGACTAGCGGGAGTGATACGCAGTATTTT.

The rearrangement links TRBV28 to TRBJ2-7, with 11 positions matching TRBD1. Germline CDR1 reads MDHEN; CDR2 reads SYDVKM. CDR3 length: 14 amino acids. J gave up 6 bases and V 5 bases, and 6 bases lay outside the gene matches. The CDR3 here is CASSPGQGATEQYF. The CDR3 bases are TGTGCCAGCAGTCCTGGACAGGGGGCGACCGAGCAGTACTTC. Based on the CDR3 plus reference TRBV28 and TRBJ2-7, the full variable domain is DVKVTQSSRYLVKRTGEKVFLECVQDMDHENMFWYRQDPGLGLRLIYFSYDVKMKEKGDIPEGYSVSREKKERFSLILESASTNQTSMYLCASSPGQGATEQYFGPGTRLTVT.

The genes are TRBV28 and TRBJ2-7; possible D gene TRBD1, 5 bases. Trimming cost V 3 bases and J 5 bases, with 11 bases left between them. The CDR3 covers 13 residues. Per the germline V gene, CDR1 is MDHEN and CDR2 is SYDVKM. The CDR3 nucleotides are TGTGCCAGCAGTTTTCAGGGAAGCAACGAGCAGTACTTC. It translates to CASSFQGSNEQYF.

The chain uses TRBV5-1 and TRBJ2-3, with 8 positions matching TRBD1. The CDR3 spans 15 residues. Germline V gene lookup returns CDR1 SGHRS and CDR2 YFSETQ. The V and J ends lost 4 bases and 2 bases, in that order; junction bases with no gene match: 6. The chain's CDR3 is CASSLNRGITDTQYF. The DNA for the CDR3 is TGCGCCAGCAGCCTAAACAGGGGGATCACAGATACGCAGTATTTT.

The chain combines TRBV19 with TRBJ1-5, with D uncertain. CDR1 and CDR2 (germline): LNHDA, SQIVND (reference sequence). The CDR3 is 13 residues long. Trimming shortened V by 5 bases and J by 4 bases, and 9 bases separated the two germline ends. The CDR3 spells CASSWAENQPQHF. In nucleotides, the CDR3 is TGTGCCAGTAGTTGGGCAGAGAATCAGCCCCAGCATTTT.

The chain combines TRBV11-2 with TRBJ2-1; possible D gene TRBD1, 5 bases. Trimming removed 4 bases from V and 2 bases from J, with 12 bases in between. This CDR3 contains 15 residues. Germline-derived CDR1 and CDR2 are SGHAT and FQNNGV. In DNA, the CDR3 is TGTGCCAGCAGCTCGTACCGACAGACCTACAATGAGCAGTTCTTC. It specifies CASSSYRQTYNEQFF.

This clone was detected only a few times. The chain couples TRBV19 to TRBJ1-4, with D unresolved. Trimming cost V 0 bases and J 8 bases, with 13 bases left between them. The CDR3 is 15 amino acids. Germline V CDR1 and CDR2: LNHDA, SQIVND (reference sequence). CDR3 bases: TGTGCCAGTAGTATAGATCGGGAGGGCGAGGAAAAACTGTTTTTT. It is translated as CASSIDREGEEKLFF.

This chain uses TRBV15 with TRBJ2-1; 14 nucleotides align to TRBD2. Germline V gives CDR1 LNHNV, CDR2 YYDKDF (reference sequence). This CDR3 is 14 amino acids long. J was trimmed by 9 bases and V by 8 bases; bases with no gene match: 6. CDR3 loop: CATGGLAGGGEQFF. The CDR3 nucleotides read TGTGCCACCGGAGGACTAGCGGGAGGCGGTGAGCAGTTCTTC.

The sample holds a few counts of this clone. The CDR3: CASSQEPGTNKLFF. The CDR3 nucleotides read TGCGCCAGCAGCCAAGAACCAGGCACAAACAAACTGTTTTTT. The gene calls are TRBV4-3 and TRBJ1-4; D is undetermined. Per germline, CDR1 LGHNA and CDR2 YSLEER. CDR3 length equals 14 residues. Between the trimmed V and J ends, which lost 0 bases and 11 bases, there was a span of 13 bases.

The genes are TRBV10-3 and TRBJ1-5; 8 bases line up with TRBD1. The CDR3 runs 18 residues. Per the germline V gene, CDR1 is ENHRY and CDR2 is SYGVKD. The junction had 17 bases not matched to a gene; V was cut back by 10 bases and J by 0 bases. For the CDR3, the DNA is TGTGCCAGCTCAAGCATACCGGGACAGGCAGGTAGCAATCAGCCCCAGCATTTT. Residues: CASSSIPGQAGSNQPQHF.

The chain employs TRBV7-9 and TRBJ1-6, with 8 positions matching TRBD1. CDR1 is SEHNR and CDR2 is FQNEAQ in the germline V gene (reference sequence). With V trimmed by 5 bases and J by 7 bases, 4 bases remained unmatched. The CDR3 sequence is 14 residues long. CDR3 loop: CASSQDRENSPLHF. CDR3 bases: TGTGCCAGCAGCCAGGACAGGGAGAATTCACCCCTCCACTTT.

This clone was seen a few times. The chain employs TRBV7-9 and TRBJ2-1; 10 nucleotides match TRBD2. The V gene end was trimmed by 5 bases and the J gene end by 3 bases; junction bases not matched to a gene: 4. The CDR3 spans 15 residues. Looked up from germline, CDR1 is SEHNR and CDR2 is FQNEAQ (reference sequence). As DNA, the CDR3 is TGTGCCAGCAGCCAGGGACTAGCGAACTACAATGAGCAGTTCTTC. Residues: CASSQGLANYNEQFF.

The chain has TRBV27 and TRBJ2-3; D perhaps matches TRBD1 (7 bases). The CDR3 totals 12 residues. Germline lookup yields CDR1 MNHEY and CDR2 SMNVEV (reference sequence). Trimming pared 4 bases from V and 6 bases from J, leaving 8 bases between. CDR3 region: CASSSGGDTQYF. Here the CDR3 DNA reads TGTGCCAGCAGTTCAGGGGGGGATACGCAGTATTTT.

V and J are TRBV30 and TRBJ2-1, with 7 bases lining up with TRBD1. Germline CDR1 GTSNPN, CDR2 SVGIG (reference sequence). The CDR3 is 14 amino acids. After removal of 3 bases from V and 2 bases from J, the junction contained 4 bases not matched to a gene. CDR3: CAWSPGQPYNEQFF. The CDR3, as DNA: TGTGCCTGGAGCCCGGGACAGCCCTACAATGAGCAGTTCTTC.

This rearrangement joins TRBV27 to TRBJ1-1, with 8 bases fitting TRBD1. Looked up from germline, CDR1 is MNHEY and CDR2 is SMNVEV (reference sequence). V gave up 6 bases and J gave up 0 bases; unmatched junction bases: 9. The CDR3 has 16 amino acids. CDR3 DNA sequence: TGTGCCAGCAGCAAAGGGACAGGCCTTATGAACACTGAAGCTTTCTTT. It codes for CASSKGTGLMNTEAFF.

The chain combines TRBV4-3 with TRBJ2-7; TRBD2 might be the D (5 bases). V was trimmed by 0 bases and J by 2 bases, leaving 11 bases between them. The CDR3 runs to 15 residues. Germline lookup yields CDR1 LGHNA and CDR2 YSLEER. CDR3 amino acids: CASSQDRTGTYEQYF. In nucleotides, the CDR3 is TGCGCCAGCAGCCAAGATAGGACTGGGACCTACGAGCAGTACTTC.

This sequence joins TRBV28 and TRBJ2-1; TRBD2 might be the D (6 bases). Trimming shortened V by 2 bases and J by 6 bases, and 11 bases separated the two germline ends. The CDR3 loop spans 14 amino acids. In germline, CDR1 is MDHEN, CDR2 SYDVKM. Written as DNA, the CDR3 is TGTGCCAGCAGTTTAGGGGACTTCGGCAATGAGCAGTTCTTC. It yields the protein CASSLGDFGNEQFF.

This chain connects TRBV19 to TRBJ1-2, with D unresolved. This CDR3 is built from 14 residues. The V end was cut by 3 bases, the J end by 5 bases, with 13 bases between. Germline V gives CDR1 LNHDA, CDR2 SQIVND (reference sequence). The chain's CDR3 is CASSIEVTGYGYTF. CDR3 DNA sequence: TGTGCCAGTAGTATTGAGGTGACCGGTTATGGCTACACCTTC.

The chain has TRBV6-1 and TRBJ2-5; TRBD2 is a possible D gene (7 bases). Trimming stripped 6 bases from V and 6 bases from J, with 11 bases between. This CDR3 contains 12 residues. Looked up from germline, CDR1 is MNHNS and CDR2 is SASEGT. The CDR3 reads CASSLGGQTQYF. DNA of the CDR3: TGTGCCAGCAGCCTCGGGGGGCAGACCCAGTACTTC.

This chain uses TRBV18 with TRBJ2-3, with a tentative D call TRBD2 (6 bases). The germline gives CDR1 KGHSH, CDR2 LQKENI. V lost 2 bases to trimming and J lost 6 bases, with 6 bases between them. The CDR3 is 12 amino acids. The CDR3 DNA reads TGTGCCAGCTCACCAGGGGGGGATACGCAGTATTTT. This sequence encodes CASSPGGDTQYF.